This T cell receptor (beta chain) was recovered during a study of blood T cell repertoires in COVID-19. Cohort placement rested on clinical history that participants reported themselves. Generated by immunoSEQ multiplex PCR, the TCRdb table keeps only in-frame clones and is missing some. The sample comprises 350,000 or so clones, roughly 90% of which are singletons, and over 0.9% rests with the top ten. This CDR3 contains 15 residues. Trimming shortened V by 2 bases and J by 6 bases, and 16 bases separated the two germline ends. Germline V gene sequence: CDR1 WNHNN, CDR2 SYGVQD (reference sequence). The source material was PBMCs or T cells enriched from blood (not recorded which). This TCR came from a woman aged 25 to 39 who had been exposed to COVID-19. V is TRBV10-1 and J is TRBJ1-1; D might be TRBD1 (6 bases). CDR3 sequence reads: CASSEVWGPKAEAFF. The DNA of the CDR3 is TGCGCCAGCAGTGAGGTTTGGGGGCCAAAGGCTGAAGCTTTCTTT.